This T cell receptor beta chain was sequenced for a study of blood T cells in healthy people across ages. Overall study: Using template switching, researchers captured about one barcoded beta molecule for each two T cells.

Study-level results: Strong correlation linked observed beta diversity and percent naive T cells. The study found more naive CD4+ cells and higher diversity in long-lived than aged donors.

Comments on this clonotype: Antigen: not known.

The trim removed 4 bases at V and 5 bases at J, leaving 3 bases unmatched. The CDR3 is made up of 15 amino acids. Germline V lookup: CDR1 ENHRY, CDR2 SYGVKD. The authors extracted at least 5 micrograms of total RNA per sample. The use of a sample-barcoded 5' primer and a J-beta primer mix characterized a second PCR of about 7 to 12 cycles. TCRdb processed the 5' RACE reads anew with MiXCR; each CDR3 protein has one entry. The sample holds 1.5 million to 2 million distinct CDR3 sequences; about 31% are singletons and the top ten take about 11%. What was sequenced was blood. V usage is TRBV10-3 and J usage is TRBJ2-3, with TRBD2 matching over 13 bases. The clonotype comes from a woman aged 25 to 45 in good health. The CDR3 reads CAISGRLAGGDTQYF. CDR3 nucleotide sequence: TGTGCCATCAGTGGCAGACTAGCGGGAGGAGATACGCAGTATTTT.